The clone carrying this T cell receptor (beta chain) occurred many times. Antigen: not known. TCR beta VDJ and CDR3 were profiled, and genomic DNA was the template. TCRdb used MiXCR to reprocess the reads, holding one entry per CDR3 protein. The sample lists roughly 500,000 distinct CDR3 sequences; about a third were seen once. Patients sequenced had flow cytometry evidence of CD8+CD57+ cell expansion. This entry is derived from a study of CD8+CD57+ T cells in acquired aplastic anemia. At the level of the study: Recorded DNA amounts for sorted CD4+ and CD8+ cells had an average of approximately 3 ug. Study-wide results and caveats: Patients and controls shared twenty-nine CD8+ CDR3 sequences, which appeared highly expressed in patients and within their immunodominant clones.

The sample comprised sorted CD4+, CD8+, or CD8+CD57+ T cells (not recorded which) from PBMCs. This sequence originates from a human donor with aplastic anemia.

The CDR3 here is CASSSTRTGASSNQPQHF. DNA of the CDR3: TGTGCCAGTAGTTCGACCCGGACAGGGGCAAGCTCAAATCAGCCCCAGCATTTT. This chain uses TRBV19 with TRBJ1-5, with 9 positions matching TRBD1. Germline CDR1 is LNHDA and CDR2 is SQIVND (reference sequence). The CDR3 covers 18 residues. V lost 5 bases, J lost 4 bases, and 15 bases stayed unmatched. Drawing the rest from reference TRBV19 and TRBJ1-5, the complete variable domain is DGGITQSPKYLFRKEGQNVTLSCEQNLNHDAMYWYRQDPGQGLRLIYYSQIVNDFQKGDIAEGYSVSREKKESFPLTVTSAQKNPTAFYLCASSSTRTGASSNQPQHFGDGTRLSIL.